The rows below give T cell receptor beta chains drawn from one sample of a study of blood T cells in healthy people across ages. Using its own MiXCR run on the 5' RACE reads, TCRdb lists one record per CDR3 protein. Altogether hundreds of thousands of distinct CDR3 sequences are present, roughly 24% being singletons, with the ten largest covering over 2.5%. The sample was also reused in another study, on T cells of mothers and their children.

Sequenced input: blood. The receptors originated from a boy younger than 18 in good health. CDR3s include the opening cysteine and the closing phenylalanine or tryptophan. A D gene is named only where the DNA matches it firmly. Clone size, where shown, is once, few, many, or a class for clones that have expanded.

. | . | TRBJ2-4 | 14 | TRBV4-1 | TGCGCCAGCTGGTCGGGGCTAGCCAAAAACATTCAGTACTTC | CASWSGLAKNIQYF
few | . | TRBJ2-3 | 12 | TRBV2 | TGTGCCAGCAGGGACGGCACAGATACGCAGTATTTT | CASRDGTDTQYF
few | TRBD1 | TRBJ2-1 | 19 | TRBV5-1 | TGCGCCAGCAGCCCCGACCGGGACAGGGTCCCCTATTCCTACAATGAGCAGTTCTTC | CASSPDRDRVPYSYNEQFF
. | . | TRBJ1-2 | 12 | TRBV10-3 | TGTGCCACCTCGTGGGGTTCGGAAGGCTACACCTTC | CATSWGSEGYTF
. | . | TRBJ1-4 | 15 | TRBV5-1 | TGCGCCAGCAGCCTCGGTACAGGACCTGCGGAAAAACTGTTTTTT | CASSLGTGPAEKLFF
few | TRBD1 | TRBJ2-5 | 16 | TRBV7-9 | TGTGCCAGCAGCTCAATTCACAGGGGGCCGGGGGAGACCCAGTACTTC | CASSSIHRGPGETQYF
. | . | TRBJ1-1 | 12 | TRBV18 | TGTGCCAGCTCCCAGAGGGGGGGCGAAGCTTTCTTT | CASSQRGGEAFF
few | . | TRBJ2-7 | 15 | TRBV28 | TGTGCCAACAGTGGGTTCGGACAGCAAGCCTACGAGCAGTACTTC | CANSGFGQQAYEQYF
. | TRBD2 | TRBJ2-5 | 12 | TRBV29-1 | TGCAGCGTTGGACTAGCGGGGGCGGAAGGGGTCTTC | CSVGLAGAEGVF
few | . | TRBJ2-5 | 14 | TRBV6-6 | TGTGCCAGCAGTTCATCAGGGACGGGAGTGACCCAGTACTTC | CASSSSGTGVTQYF
few | . | TRBJ2-6 | 15 | TRBV12-3/TRBV12-4 | TGTGCCAGCAGCCCCACCATATCTGGGGCCAACGTCCTGACTTTC | CASSPTISGANVLTF
. | TRBD1 | TRBJ2-2 | 16 | TRBV12-3/TRBV12-4 | TGTGCCAGCAGCCCCCGGACAGGGGCTCCTCACGGGGAGCTGTTTTTT | CASSPRTGAPHGELFF
. | TRBD1 | TRBJ2-2 | 13 | TRBV29-1 | TGCAGCGGCCGACAGGGGAACACCGGGGAGCTGTTTTTT | CSGRQGNTGELFF
. | TRBD2 | TRBJ2-7 | 13 | TRBV10-3 | TGTGCCACCCTACTAGCGGGAGCCTACGAGCAGTACTTC | CATLLAGAYEQYF
. | . | TRBJ2-3 | 17 | TRBV12-3/TRBV12-4 | TGTGCCAGCAGTTTAACCGGGACTAGAGGGGGCGCAGATGCGCAGTATTTT | CASSLTGTRGGADAQYF
. | . | TRBJ2-1 | 16 | TRBV14 | TGTGCCAGCAGCCCGACCTGGGCGCGGGCACTCGATGAGCAGTTCTTC | CASSPTWARALDEQFF
. | TRBD1 | TRBJ2-1 | 15 | TRBV6-6 | TGTGCCAGCACCGATCCGGGACAGGGGTACAATGAGCAGTTCTTC | CASTDPGQGYNEQFF
. | TRBD1 | TRBJ1-4 | 16 | TRBV2 | TGTGCCAGCAGTATACAGGGGGCCCGCACTAATGAAAAACTGTTTTTT | CASSIQGARTNEKLFF
few | TRBD2 | TRBJ2-3 | 17 | TRBV4-2 | TGTGCCAGCAGCCAAGATGGAAGCGGGGGGTACACAGATACGCAGTATTTT | CASSQDGSGGYTDTQYF
few | . | TRBJ2-7 | 14 | TRBV6-1 | TGTGCCAGCAGTGTAGTCAGCCGCTCCTACGAGCAGTACTTC | CASSVVSRSYEQYF
. | TRBD1 | TRBJ2-7 | 16 | TRBV29-1 | TGCAGCGTTGAAGATCCCGGACAGGGGTCCACCTACGAGCAGTACTTC | CSVEDPGQGSTYEQYF
. | . | TRBJ2-7 | 15 | TRBV6-5 | TGTGCCAGCAGTTACTCGGCGATAGGCGCCTACGAGCAGTACTTC | CASSYSAIGAYEQYF
. | . | TRBJ1-2 | 13 | TRBV18 | TGTGCCAGCTCACGGGCGGATAACTATGGCTACACCTTC | CASSRADNYGYTF
many | . | TRBJ1-2 | 13 | TRBV27 | TGTGCCAGCAGTTGGGGGAGGGCCTATGGCTACACCTTC | CASSWGRAYGYTF